This TCR beta chain is drawn from a study of tumor-infiltrating lymphocytes in primary liver carcinoma. The authors made TCR beta cDNA from about 500 ng total RNA with a constant-region primer. Modified slightly, ARM-PCR produced TCR beta libraries over three nested multiplex PCR rounds. Both of the initial two PCR rounds ran for approximately 11 cycles and employed TRBV1-TRBV30 forward primers alongside a C-beta reverse primer. TCRdb processed the multiplex PCR reads anew with MiXCR; each CDR3 protein has one entry. The sample holds about 310,000 distinct CDR3 sequences; approximately 54% are singletons and the top ten take 17%. Extraction also yielded germline DNA, while blood RNA was obtained from unsorted whole blood. Germline V gene sequence: CDR1 LGHNA, CDR2 YSLEER. This CDR3 has 15 amino acids. With respect to this clonotype: Sequence at one end of the junction differs from germline and may be a read error.

The sequence came from a woman aged 25 to 39 with primary liver carcinoma and hepatitis B virus infection. The chain links TRBV4-3 to TRBJ1-1; D is possibly TRBD1 (5 bases). Sample: peripheral blood. The CDR3 region is CASSQDLTGWTEAIF. Written as DNA, the CDR3 is TGCGCCAGCAGCCAAGATCTCACAGGATGGACTGAAGCTATCTTT.